This paragraph reports one T cell receptor (beta chain). No antigen is known for it. These data come from a study of CXCR3-negative and CXCR3-positive naive CD8 T cells. About the research overall: The libraries together contributed 150 million or so TRB reads, each supplying about 1.5 +/- 0.3 million.

Study conclusions and caveats: The study found comparably high diversity in both naive subsets and much lower diversity in memory CD8+ cells. Compared with CXCR3-negative naive cells, CXCR3-positive naive cells showed more hydrophobic TRB CDR3s. Memory cells showed distinct TRBV-TRBJ patterns, while the two naive subsets matched.

The CDR3 spans 15 residues. 5' RACE that incorporated UMI labels was used to prepare the TRB cDNA libraries. Following a re-call of the 5' RACE reads, TCRdb has one entry per CDR3 protein and lacks DNA. The sample shows around 60,000 distinct CDR3 sequences, and approximately 0.74% sits with its ten largest clones. What was sequenced was naive CXCR3+ CD8+ T cells from blood. As to subset: CD45RO-CCR7+CD27+CD95- naive CD8+ T cells expressing CXCR3 (TNR3+). The chain employs TRBV12-3 or TRBV12-4 and TRBJ1-1; TCRdb returns TRBD1, unconfirmable since there is no DNA. The origin of this receptor is a human donor in good health. Some clones in this sample may be carry-over from other donors' samples. The CDR3 loop is CASSLDRGFSTEAFF.